A single sample gave rise to the 2 T cell receptor beta chains below, sequenced in a study of blood T cells in healthy people across ages. With a J-beta primer mix and a sample-barcoded 5' primer, a second PCR ran about 7 to 11 cycles. TCRdb passed the 5' RACE reads through MiXCR, listing each CDR3 protein once. The top ten clones hold 3.5% to 4% of a sample with hundreds of thousands of distinct CDR3 sequences, 20% to 25% of them seen once. The sequenced sample consisted of blood. The origin of the receptors is a man between 65 and 85 years old in good health.

This clonotype has only a few counts. At one end the junction does not follow the germline gene, possibly because of a read error. This chain links TRBV5-1 with TRBJ2-5, with a tentative D call TRBD2 (5 bases). The end of the DNA aligns better with TRBJ2-1, so the J call may be wrong. Germline values: CDR1 SGHRS, CDR2 YFSETQ. CDR3 length equals 15 residues. In nucleotides, the CDR3 is TGCGCCAGCAGCTTGGGAGCGGAATCCTACGATGAGCAGTTCTTC. It encodes CASSLGAESYDEQFF.

This clonotype was recorded at least ten times. The chain uses TRBV12-3 or TRBV12-4 and TRBJ2-3, with TRBD1 matching over 8 bases. V was pared by 4 bases and J by 1 base, with 4 bases of the junction left unmatched. The CDR3 runs to 15 residues. This CDR3 is CASSYPGQGTDTQYF. The CDR3 nucleotides read TGTGCCAGCAGTTACCCGGGACAGGGCACAGATACGCAGTATTTT.